This paragraph covers one T cell receptor beta chain sequence. What it binds is not known. This entry is derived from a study of beta chain features in type 1 diabetes. J gave up 2 bases and V 7 bases, and 1 base lay outside the gene matches. CDR3 size: 12 residues. Germline-derived CDR1 and CDR2 are MNHNS and SASEGT. The sequenced template was cDNA made from the entire isolated RNA. Assay: immunoSEQ multiplex PCR; the TCRdb copy retains only in-frame clones and omits some. Of around 200,000 clones in the sample, more than 10% were seen once. Findings and limits, study-wide: Comparison showed that naive, central memory and Treg TCRB repertoires appeared more similar among patients than among healthy donors.

The J gene is TRBJ2-7, the V gene TRBV6-1; 8 bases line up with TRBD1. This clonotype was obtained from a young woman in good health. The sequencing input was central memory CD4+ T cells from blood. CDR3 in amino acids: CASMDRAYEQYF. In DNA form, the CDR3 reads TGTGCCAGCATGGACAGGGCCTACGAGCAGTACTTC.